A single sample gave rise to the 19 T cell receptor beta chains below, sequenced in a study of identical twins. Each CDR3 protein is one row after TCRdb ran MiXCR on the 5' RACE reads. The repertoire consists of some 900,000 distinct CDR3 sequences, with around an eighth occurring once and the leading ten covering around 1.5%. The same sample was also used in a study of yellow fever vaccine responses in identical twins.

The sample consisted of PBMCs. The source is a woman between 18 and 29 years old in good health.

This clonotype has more than one count but fewer than ten. The chain uses TRBV27 and TRBJ2-5; D tentatively reads TRBD1 or TRBD2 (5 bases each). Deletions cut 5 bases from V and 11 bases from J, with 18 bases between. The CDR3 totals 13 residues. Germline V lookup: CDR1 MNHEY, CDR2 SMNVEV (reference sequence). CDR3 DNA sequence: TGTGCCAGCAGTCCGGGGCCCGGACGGTTGCAGTACTTC. Amino acid sequence: CASSPGPGRLQYF.

This clonotype was observed once. The gene calls are TRBV5-1 and TRBJ2-1, with TRBD2 matching 10 bases. This CDR3 spans 16 amino acids. Germline CDR1 is SGHRS and CDR2 is YFSETQ. V shed 3 bases, J shed 3 bases, and the junction held 6 bases outside the gene matches. CDR3 sequence reads: CASSSLAGVRYNEQFF. In DNA, the CDR3 is TGCGCCAGCAGCTCCCTAGCGGGGGTCCGCTACAATGAGCAGTTCTTC.

This clonotype was seen only a few times. CDR3 protein: CATSRDNGNSGANVLTF. The CDR3 DNA is TGTGCCACCAGCAGAGATAATGGGAACTCTGGGGCCAACGTCCTGACTTTC. V and J are TRBV15 and TRBJ2-6; no definite D call. This CDR3 spans 17 amino acids. The V gene's germline CDR1 is LNHNV and CDR2 YYDKDF (reference sequence). With 0 bases removed from V and 0 bases from J, the gap between germline ends came to 9 bases. Using reference TRBV15 and TRBJ2-6 for the parts outside the CDR3, the full variable domain is DAMVIQNPRYQVTQFGKPVTLSCSQTLNHNVMYWYQQKSSQAPKLLFHYYDKDFNNEADTPDNFQSRRPNTSFCFLDIRSPGLGDTAMYLCATSRDNGNSGANVLTFGAGSRLTVL.

The genes are TRBV20-1 and TRBJ1-5; possible D gene TRBD1, 5 bases. V was shortened by 5 bases and J by 7 bases, with 15 bases between the two germline ends. This CDR3 has 13 residues. The germline gives CDR1 DFQATT, CDR2 SNEGSKA (reference sequence). DNA for the CDR3: TGCAGTGCTGGTGGACAATTGAACCAGCCCCAGCATTTT. Translation gives CSAGGQLNQPQHF.

The chain carries TRBV5-1 and TRBJ2-1; TRBD2 aligns across 10 bases. This CDR3 region has 13 residues. V shed 4 bases and J 9 bases; nucleotides not matched to a gene: 4. Germline CDR1 SGHRS, CDR2 YFSETQ. CDR3 DNA: TGCGCCAGCAGCCCGGGACTAGCGCTTGAGCAGTTCTTC. Protein product: CASSPGLALEQFF.

In nucleotides, the CDR3 is TGCAGTGCTAGTATACTAGCGGGAGCCCATGAGCAGTTCTTC. This sequence encodes CSASILAGAHEQFF. The genes are TRBV20-1 and TRBJ2-1; 11 nucleotides agree with TRBD2. Trimming took 3 bases from V and 8 from J; bases not matched to a gene: 6. Germline V gives CDR1 DFQATT, CDR2 SNEGSKA (reference sequence). CDR3 length: 14 amino acids.

The chain has TRBV21-1 and TRBJ2-7; the D segment call TRBD1 is taken from the table without a DNA check. TRBV21-1 is shown as a pseudogene. This CDR3 comprises 14 residues. The CDR3 sequence is CASTNWDRHYEQYV. The CDR3 region has the DNA TGTGCCAGCACCAACTGGGACAGGCACTACGAGCAGTACGTC.

A few counts support this clonotype. In DNA form, the CDR3 reads TGTGCCAGCAGCGTGTCTAGCGGGGTGAGAACAGATACGCAGTATTTT. This translates into CASSVSSGVRTDTQYF. The genes are TRBV7-2 and TRBJ2-3; 9 bases are shared with TRBD2. J gave up 3 bases and V 5 bases, and 9 bases lay outside the gene matches. The germline gives CDR1 SGHTA, CDR2 FQGNSA. CDR3 length equals 16 residues. Complete variable domain (other parts from reference TRBV7-2 and TRBJ2-3): GAGVSQSPSNKVTEKGKDVELRCDPISGHTALYWYRQSLGQGLEFLIYFQGNSAPDKSGLPSDRFSAERTGGSVSTLTIQRTQQEDSAVYLCASSVSSGVRTDTQYFGPGTRLTVL.

In its sample, this clonotype was seen many times. This sequence joins TRBV6-1 and TRBJ2-5; 7 positions agree with TRBD1. This CDR3 is 15 amino acids long. J was trimmed by 3 bases and V by 6 bases; bases with no gene match: 10. CDR1 is MNHNS, CDR2 SASEGT, per germline. The CDR3 spells CASSLRADREETQYF. The CDR3 nucleotides are TGTGCCAGCAGCTTGCGGGCTGACAGGGAAGAGACCCAGTACTTC.

The genes are TRBV28 and TRBJ2-7; D gene unclear. The CDR3 totals 13 residues. Trimming stripped 3 bases from V and 5 bases from J, with 11 bases between. The germline CDR1 and CDR2 sequences are MDHEN and SYDVKM. CDR3 DNA: TGTGCCAGCAGTTTGTCGAGTTTCGACGAGCAGTACTTC. It yields the protein CASSLSSFDEQYF.

There are many counts of this clonotype. The V call is TRBV12-1, the J call TRBJ2-7. TRBV12-1 is listed as a pseudogene. The CDR3 is 13 residues long. The CDR3 sequence: CASSHSCSYEQYV. The CDR3 coding sequence is TGTGCCAGCAGCCATAGTTGCTCCTACGAGCAGTACGTC.

This clonotype was detected a few times. The V call is TRBV28, the J call TRBJ2-6; D is uncertain. Trimming stripped 7 bases from V and 2 bases from J, with 15 bases between. This CDR3 contains 16 residues. Germline V gene lookup returns CDR1 MDHEN and CDR2 SYDVKM. The CDR3 region has the DNA TGTGCCAGCACCCCTTCGCAGGTTCCTGGGGCCAACGTCCTGACTTTC. The encoded protein is CASTPSQVPGANVLTF.

There are a few counts of this clonotype. This chain uses TRBV20-1 with TRBJ2-3; 10 nucleotides line up with TRBD2. Germline lookup yields CDR1 DFQATT and CDR2 SNEGSKA (reference sequence). The CDR3 runs 13 residues. With 4 bases clipped from V and 5 bases from J, the junction kept 3 bases outside the gene matches. CDR3 sequence: CSATRTSGDTQYF. The CDR3 DNA is TGCAGTGCTACAAGGACTAGCGGAGATACGCAGTATTTT.

V is TRBV4-1 and J is TRBJ1-4; D unclear. The CDR3 consists of 15 residues. V shed 4 bases and J shed 3 bases, with 12 bases lying between them. CDR1 is MGHRA and CDR2 is YSYEKL in the germline V gene. The CDR3 DNA sequence: TGCGCCAGCAGCCTTTCAGGCTCTGCTAATGAAAAACTGTTTTTT. The encoded protein is CASSLSGSANEKLFF.

The chain joins TRBV2 to TRBJ2-1; D is perhaps TRBD2 (5 bases). The germline CDR1 and CDR2 sequences are SNHLY and FYNNEI. Trimming took off 0 bases at V and 12 bases at J, with 18 bases between the two ends. The CDR3 runs to 15 residues. Here the CDR3 DNA reads TGTGCCAGCAGTGAAGCATGGGCTAGCAGTTCTGTGCAGTTCTTC. Translated: CASSEAWASSSVQFF.

This clonotype was observed many times. The J gene is TRBJ1-1, the V gene TRBV4-1, with unresolved D. The CDR3 has 11 amino acids. V lost 1 base, J lost 8 bases, and 5 bases lay in between. The germline V gene encodes CDR1 MGHRA and CDR2 YSYEKL. The CDR3: CASSQGREAFF. The CDR3 DNA reads TGCGCCAGCAGCCAAGGGAGGGAAGCTTTCTTT.

The chain employs TRBV20-1 and TRBJ1-5; D is unclear. Germline V gene sequence: CDR1 DFQATT, CDR2 SNEGSKA (reference sequence). There are 12 residues in the CDR3. V was cut by 0 bases and J by 11 bases, with 11 bases left in between. In nucleotides, the CDR3 is TGCAGTGCTAGAGATGTGGGCGGGGCCCAGCATTTT. Its translation: CSARDVGGAQHF.

The chain couples TRBV5-1 to TRBJ2-7; TRBD2 is a possible D gene (6 bases). The CDR3 contains 15 residues. Germline V lookup: CDR1 SGHRS, CDR2 YFSETQ. V lost 0 bases to trimming and J lost 3 bases, with 13 bases between them. The CDR3: CASSLVAGSLYEQYF. In DNA form, the CDR3 reads TGCGCCAGCAGCTTGGTTGCGGGAAGTCTCTACGAGCAGTACTTC.

The chain carries TRBV18 and TRBJ1-2; unclear D gene. V shed 3 bases and J shed 6 bases, with 5 bases lying between them. Germline CDR1 is KGHSH and CDR2 is LQKENI. This CDR3 has 11 amino acids. CDR3 nucleotide sequence: TGTGCCAGCTCACCGCAAAATGGCTACACCTTC. Residues: CASSPQNGYTF. The full variable domain, in which reference TRBV18 and TRBJ1-2 provide the parts outside the CDR3, is NAGVMQNPRHLVRRRGQEARLRCSPMKGHSHVYWYRQLPEEGLKFMVYLQKENIIDESGMPKERFSAEFPKEGPSILRIQQVVRGDSAAYFCASSPQNGYTFGSGTRLTVV.